This T cell receptor (beta chain) was recorded in a study of graft-versus-host responses after intestinal transplantation. Study context: Every recipient underwent anti-thymocyte globulin induction, then tacrolimus and steroids for roughly three years. Study results and caveats: High graft-versus-host to host-versus-graft T cell clonal ratios marked allografts of patients with graft-donor macrochimerism.

Concerning this clone itself: What it binds is not known.

Intraepithelial and lamina propria lymphocytes were isolated from graft specimens. The J segment lost 2 bases and the V segment lost 3 bases, leaving 4 bases of the junction unmatched. The CDR3 spans 16 residues. Germline assignment: CDR1 SGHTA and CDR2 FQGTGA. TCRdb's copy holds only in-frame clones and misses some; the assay was immunoSEQ multiplex PCR. The repertoire holds approximately 20,000 clones, with roughly 79% as singletons. The chain links TRBV7-3 to TRBJ2-3; TRBD2 matches at 11 bases. The sequence came from a human patient who received an intestinal transplant, so some T cells may come from the graft donor. The specimen comprised ileum tissue, sampled 12 days after intestinal transplant. CDR3: CASSFGTSGLTDTQYF. In nucleotides, the CDR3 is TGTGCCAGCAGCTTCGGGACTAGCGGACTCACAGATACGCAGTATTTT.